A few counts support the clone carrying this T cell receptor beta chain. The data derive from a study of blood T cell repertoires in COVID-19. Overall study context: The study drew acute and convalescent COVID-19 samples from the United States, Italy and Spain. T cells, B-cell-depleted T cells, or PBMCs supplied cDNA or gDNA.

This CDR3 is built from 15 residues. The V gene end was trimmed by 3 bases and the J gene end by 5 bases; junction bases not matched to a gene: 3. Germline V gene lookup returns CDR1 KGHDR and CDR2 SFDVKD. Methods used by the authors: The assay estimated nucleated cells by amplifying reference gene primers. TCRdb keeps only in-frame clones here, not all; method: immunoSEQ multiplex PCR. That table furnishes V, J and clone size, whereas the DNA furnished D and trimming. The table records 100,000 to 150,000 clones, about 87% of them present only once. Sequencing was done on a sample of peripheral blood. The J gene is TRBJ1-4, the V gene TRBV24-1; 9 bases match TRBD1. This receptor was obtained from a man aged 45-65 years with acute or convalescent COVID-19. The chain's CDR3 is CATSDPGTGNEKLFF. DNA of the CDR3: TGTGCCACCAGTGATCCCGGGACAGGGAATGAAAAACTGTTTTTT.